These 19 T cell receptor beta chains share one sample of origin, sequenced in a study of T cell responses to AZD1222 COVID-19 vaccine. Assay used: immunoSEQ multiplex PCR; TCRdb lists only in-frame clones, some missing. The sample has some 150,000 clones, approximately 91% seen once. The sequencing here drew on peripheral blood, taken on day 0 of AZD1222 vaccination. These receptors were obtained from an adult in good health.

The chain has TRBV19 and TRBJ2-3; no definite D call. Germline V lookup: CDR1 LNHDA, CDR2 SQIVND (reference sequence). V dropped 5 bases and J dropped 0 bases, with 15 bases sitting between them. The CDR3 loop spans 16 amino acids. CDR3 region: CASSEAPLPSTDTQYF. Here the CDR3 DNA reads TGTGCCAGTAGTGAGGCCCCGCTACCTAGCACAGATACGCAGTATTTT.

The chain employs TRBV19 and TRBJ1-2; 11 bases are a match to TRBD1. V lost 9 bases to trimming and J lost 8 bases; unmatched junction nucleotides: 8. The CDR3 sequence is 13 residues long. Per germline, CDR1 LNHDA and CDR2 SQIVND (reference sequence). Written as DNA, the CDR3 is TGTGCCAGCACAGTGGACAGGGGGCGCGGCTACACCTTC. Translated, it gives CASTVDRGRGYTF.

The gene calls are TRBV7-2 and TRBJ2-5; D possibly uses TRBD1 or TRBD2 (6 bases each). The germline gives CDR1 SGHTA, CDR2 FQGNSA. The CDR3 is 14 amino acids. V was shortened by 3 bases and J by 5 bases, with 13 bases between the two germline ends. In nucleotides, the CDR3 is TGTGCCAGCAGCTTTGCGGGACAAGTGGAGACCCAGTACTTC. Residues: CASSFAGQVETQYF.

The chain combines TRBV11-2 with TRBJ2-1; no clear D gene. V was pared by 2 bases and J by 5 bases, with 16 bases between. The length of the CDR3 is 16 residues. Germline loops: CDR1 SGHAT, CDR2 FQNNGV. The CDR3 loop is CASSLLEGIVDNEQFF. In DNA, the CDR3 is TGTGCCAGCAGCTTATTAGAAGGGATCGTCGACAATGAGCAGTTCTTC.

The chain links TRBV9 to TRBJ1-6; tentatively, D is TRBD1 (5 bases). This CDR3 spans 14 amino acids. Germline-derived CDR1 and CDR2 are SGDLS and YYNGEE. Trimming took 3 bases from V and 7 from J, leaving 11 bases between them. The CDR3 DNA is TGTGCCAGCAGCGCAGAAGCAGGGAATTCACCCCTCCACTTT. Its protein product is CASSAEAGNSPLHF.

The V gene is TRBV6-2 or TRBV6-3, the J gene TRBJ2-1; D tentatively fits TRBD1 or TRBD2 (9 bases each). With 2 bases removed from V and 9 bases from J, the gap between germline ends came to 14 bases. The V gene's germline CDR1 is MNHEY and CDR2 SVGEGT. The CDR3 contains 14 residues. CDR3 nucleotides: TGTGCCAGCAGTTACCTAGCGGGACAGGGTGAGCAGTTCTTC. It codes for CASSYLAGQGEQFF.

V usage is TRBV30 and J usage is TRBJ1-6, with 10 bases fitting TRBD1. The CDR3 loop spans 13 amino acids. V dropped 5 bases and J dropped 7; count of bases not matched to a gene: 2. Germline V lookup: CDR1 GTSNPN, CDR2 SVGIG (reference sequence). This CDR3 reads CAWGGQGNSPLHF. The CDR3 DNA follows: TGTGCCTGGGGGGGACAGGGGAATTCACCCCTCCACTTT.

The chain has TRBV7-3 and TRBJ1-1; no clear D. The CDR3 covers 16 residues. With 6 bases removed from V and 0 bases from J, the gap between germline ends came to 17 bases. CDR1 and CDR2 from the germline V gene are SGHTA and FQGTGA. CDR3 sequence (DNA): TGTGCCAGCAGGAATAGCCGGGCGGGCTTGAACACTGAAGCTTTCTTT. This translates into CASRNSRAGLNTEAFF.

The V call is TRBV18, the J call TRBJ1-5, with D uncertain. The CDR3 length is 14 residues. Trimming took 3 bases from V and 6 from J, leaving 12 bases between them. Germline V gene lookup returns CDR1 KGHSH and CDR2 LQKENI. The CDR3 loop reads CASSPSGQFQPQHF. The CDR3 DNA sequence: TGTGCCAGCTCACCGAGTGGGCAGTTTCAGCCCCAGCATTTT.

V usage is TRBV7-2 and J usage is TRBJ1-1, with D hard to call. The V gene's germline CDR1 is SGHTA and CDR2 FQGNSA. The length of the CDR3 is 11 residues. The V end lost 4 bases, the J end lost 5 bases, and 5 bases lay between the germline ends. The CDR3 DNA reads TGTGCCAGCAGCTGGGGTACTGAAGCTTTCTTT. It yields the protein CASSWGTEAFF.

The chain uses TRBV2 and TRBJ1-2; tentatively, D is TRBD1 (6 bases). The CDR3 length is 13 residues. Germline CDR1 reads SNHLY; CDR2 reads FYNNEI. With 4 bases removed from V and 2 bases from J, the gap between germline ends came to 8 bases. CDR3 sequence reads: CASSATGNYGYTF. Here the CDR3 DNA reads TGTGCCAGCAGTGCAACAGGGAACTATGGCTACACCTTC.

The chain carries TRBV7-2 and TRBJ2-1; D may be TRBD2 (6 bases). Trimming pared 9 bases from V and 7 bases from J, leaving 22 bases between. CDR1 and CDR2 (germline): SGHTA, FQGNSA. CDR3 length equals 15 residues. As DNA, the CDR3 is TGTGCCAGTGTCGAAGGGGCAGGGAGGCTGAATGAGCAGTTCTTC. This encodes CASVEGAGRLNEQFF.

V gene TRBV19 combines with J gene TRBJ2-5, with 8 nucleotides matching TRBD2. The CDR3 runs to 14 residues. The germline CDR1 and CDR2 sequences are LNHDA and SQIVND (reference sequence). Trimming took 7 bases from V and 1 from J; bases not matched to a gene: 5. Written as DNA, the CDR3 is TGTGCCAGTAAATCTAGCGGGTTCCAAGAGACCCAGTACTTC. Protein product: CASKSSGFQETQYF.

The V gene is TRBV3-1 (or the pseudogene TRBV3-2), the J gene TRBJ1-4; D is unclear. The V gene's germline CDR1 is LGHDT and CDR2 YNNKEL (reference sequence). Trimming took off 0 bases at V and 4 bases at J, with 9 bases between the two ends. This CDR3 has 15 amino acids. CDR3: CASSQEGLINEKLFF. Here the CDR3 DNA reads TGTGCCAGCAGCCAAGAAGGATTGATTAATGAAAAACTGTTTTTT.

The chain combines TRBV7-2 with TRBJ2-5; 7 positions agree with TRBD2. V gave up 0 bases and J gave up 4 bases; unmatched junction bases: 5. Germline CDR1 reads SGHTA; CDR2 reads FQGNSA. The CDR3 spans 15 residues. The CDR3, as DNA: TGTGCCAGCAGCTTAGCGGGAGGGCCAGGAGAGACCCAGTACTTC. Protein: CASSLAGGPGETQYF. The complete variable domain, with remaining parts taken from reference TRBV7-2 and TRBJ2-5, reads GAGVSQSPSNKVTEKGKDVELRCDPISGHTALYWYRQSLGQGLEFLIYFQGNSAPDKSGLPSDRFSAERTGGSVSTLTIQRTQQEDSAVYLCASSLAGGPGETQYFGPGTRLLVL.

This chain connects TRBV30 to TRBJ2-1, with D tentatively TRBD1 (6 bases). Trimming took 3 bases from V and 8 from J, leaving 20 bases between them. The germline V gene has CDR1 GTSNPN and CDR2 SVGIG (reference sequence). The CDR3 sequence is 15 residues long. The CDR3 sequence: CAWRDTGKGIHEQFF. The CDR3 bases are TGTGCCTGGAGGGATACAGGGAAGGGCATCCATGAGCAGTTCTTC.

V usage is TRBV6-5 and J usage is TRBJ2-1; 7 bases agree with TRBD2. After removal of 10 bases from V and 8 bases from J, the junction contained 14 bases not matched to a gene. CDR3 length equals 14 residues. Germline CDR1 reads MNHEY; CDR2 reads SVGAGI. The CDR3 spells CANSRDYLIDEQFF. CDR3 DNA sequence: TGTGCCAATAGTCGGGACTACCTGATCGATGAGCAGTTCTTC.

This clone was detected only once. The chain's CDR3 is CASSSGLAGSQGAGNEQFF. CDR3 DNA: TGTGCCAGCAGCTCGGGACTAGCGGGGAGCCAGGGGGCTGGGAATGAGCAGTTCTTC. The chain links TRBV5-6 to TRBJ2-1, with TRBD2 matching 13 bases. V dropped 3 bases and J dropped 7; count of bases not matched to a gene: 16. The CDR3 has 19 amino acids. The germline gives CDR1 SGHDT, CDR2 YYEEEE. Together with reference TRBV5-6 and TRBJ2-1, the CDR3 gives the full variable domain: DAGVTQSPTHLIKTRGQQVTLRCSPKSGHDTVSWYQQALGQGPQFIFQYYEEEERQRGNFPDRFSGHQFPNYSSELNVNALLLGDSALYLCASSSGLAGSQGAGNEQFFGPGTRLTVL.

In its sample, this clone was seen once. The V gene is TRBV2, the J gene TRBJ1-1; D perhaps matches TRBD1 (5 bases). V was clipped by 10 bases and J by 2 bases, with 14 bases between them. The CDR3 spans 13 residues. Germline V gives CDR1 SNHLY, CDR2 FYNNEI. CDR3 loop: CATKTDSNTEAFF. The CDR3 DNA reads as TGTGCCACCAAGACCGACAGTAACACTGAAGCTTTCTTT.